These 14 T cell receptor beta chains were all obtained from the same sample, sequenced in a study of control samples from healthy donors and cancer patients. This table comes from immunoSEQ multiplex PCR, and its TCRdb copy is limited to in-frame clones, with some not included. The data show some 120,000 clones, roughly nine tenths seen once. The specimen sequenced was PBMCs. The receptors come from a woman aged 45 to 65 with colorectal cancer.

The chain links TRBV5-1 to TRBJ2-5; D is unresolved. Trimming stripped 1 base from V and 2 bases from J, with 6 bases between. The CDR3 covers 13 residues. The germline gives CDR1 SGHRS, CDR2 YFSETQ. This CDR3 reads CASSLISQETQYF. CDR3 sequence (DNA): TGCGCCAGCAGCTTGATTAGTCAAGAGACCCAGTACTTC.

The gene calls are TRBV5-4 and TRBJ2-1; no definite D call. Trimming shortened V by 4 bases and J by 9 bases, and 8 bases separated the two germline ends. The V gene's germline CDR1 is SGHNT and CDR2 YYREEE (reference sequence). The CDR3 extends over 11 amino acids. As DNA, the CDR3 is TGTGCCAGCAGCGATAGTAGTGAGCAGTTCTTC. Translation: CASSDSSEQFF.

The chain couples TRBV7-9 to TRBJ2-1, with 10 bases lining up with TRBD1. Losses at the gene ends were 5 bases for V and 8 bases for J; bases not matched to a gene: 12. The CDR3 extends over 16 amino acids. The germline V gene encodes CDR1 SEHNR and CDR2 FQNEAQ (reference sequence). For the CDR3, the DNA is TGTGCCAGCAGCCATAGGGGGACAGGGGTAACAGATGAGCAGTTCTTC. Its protein is CASSHRGTGVTDEQFF.

The gene calls are TRBV5-1 and TRBJ2-5, with TRBD1 as a possible D gene (5 bases). CDR1 is SGHRS and CDR2 is YFSETQ in the germline V gene. The CDR3 has 16 residues. V lost 1 base and J 7 bases, leaving 20 bases between the germline ends. The CDR3 sequence: CASSLYPRRDMVTQYF. The CDR3 region has the DNA TGCGCCAGCAGCTTGTACCCCCGCAGGGATATGGTGACCCAGTACTTC. The variable domain in full, completed from reference TRBV5-1 and TRBJ2-5, reads KAGVTQTPRYLIKTRGQQVTLSCSPISGHRSVSWYQQTPGQGLQFLFEYFSETQRNKGNFPGRFSGRQFSNSRSEMNVSTLELGDSALYLCASSLYPRRDMVTQYFGPGTRLLVL.

The genes are TRBV5-1 and TRBJ2-7, with D perhaps matching TRBD1 (5 bases). The germline CDR1 and CDR2 sequences are SGHRS and YFSETQ. This CDR3 is 11 amino acids long. Trimming pared 0 bases from V and 11 bases from J, leaving 9 bases between. Written as DNA, the CDR3 is TGCGCCAGCAGCTTGGGACAGCTAGAGTACTTC. Protein product: CASSLGQLEYF. The whole variable domain, remainder taken from reference TRBV5-1 and TRBJ2-7, is KAGVTQTPRYLIKTRGQQVTLSCSPISGHRSVSWYQQTPGQGLQFLFEYFSETQRNKGNFPGRFSGRQFSNSRSEMNVSTLELGDSALYLCASSLGQLEYFGPGTRLTVT.

The chain carries TRBV7-9 and TRBJ2-7, with 14 bases identical to TRBD2. V was clipped by 5 bases and J by 6 bases; unmatched bases: 9. CDR1 SEHNR and CDR2 FQNEAQ come from the germline V gene (reference sequence). The CDR3 runs 16 residues. CDR3 sequence (DNA): TGTGCCAGCAGCCGTCCGGGACTAGCGGGAGAGGGCGAGCAGTACTTC. Protein: CASSRPGLAGEGEQYF.

The chain couples TRBV10-1 to TRBJ2-1, with TRBD1 matching 9 bases. The CDR3 is 16 amino acids. V dropped 3 bases and J dropped 6; count of bases not matched to a gene: 9. The germline CDR1 and CDR2 sequences are WNHNN and SYGVQD (reference sequence). The CDR3 DNA follows: TGCGCCAGCAGTGATCGGAGTGGGACAGGGACCAATGAGCAGTTCTTC. Its translation: CASSDRSGTGTNEQFF.

This chain joins TRBV28 and TRBJ2-2; D is undetermined. The V end lost 4 bases, the J end lost 4 bases, and 13 bases lay between the germline ends. Germline V gene lookup returns CDR1 MDHEN and CDR2 SYDVKM. The CDR3 is 15 residues long. CDR3 sequence reads: CASSSYSRGTGELFF. DNA for the CDR3: TGTGCCAGCAGTTCATACTCGCGTGGCACCGGGGAGCTGTTTTTT.

The J gene is TRBJ1-2, the V gene TRBV6-2 or TRBV6-3; D is undetermined. CDR3 length equals 11 residues. Germline assignment: CDR1 MNHEY and CDR2 SVGEGT. Trimming cost V 6 bases and J 0 bases, with 2 bases left between them. The CDR3 coding sequence is TGTGCCAGCAGCCCTAACTATGGCTACACCTTC. It translates to CASSPNYGYTF.

The rearrangement uses TRBV6-5 and TRBJ1-6; 9 bases are a match to TRBD1. From germline, CDR1 is MNHEY and CDR2 SVGAGI. CDR3 length equals 14 residues. Germline trimming cut 5 bases from V and 7 bases from J; bases unmatched to any gene: 3. The CDR3 nucleotides read TGTGCCAGCAGTCCCGGGACAGGGAATTCACCCCTCCACTTT. It is translated as CASSPGTGNSPLHF.

The chain couples TRBV19 to TRBJ1-2, with D tentatively TRBD1 (5 bases). The germline V gene encodes CDR1 LNHDA and CDR2 SQIVND (reference sequence). Trimming left V 4 bases short and J 0 bases short, with 15 bases between. The CDR3 runs to 16 residues. CDR3 coding DNA: TGTGCCAGTAGTAGGGGACGGATTCTAGCTAACTATGGCTACACCTTC. This sequence encodes CASSRGRILANYGYTF.

The V gene is TRBV12-3 or TRBV12-4, the J gene TRBJ1-2; TRBD1 agrees at 7 bases. Trimming at V came to 7 bases and at J to 6 bases, leaving 8 bases not matched to a gene. The CDR3 sequence is 13 residues long. CDR3 coding DNA: TGTGCCAGCACCCCGGCAGGACAGGATGGCTACACCTTC. Residues: CASTPAGQDGYTF.

The rearrangement joins TRBV5-1 to TRBJ1-2; D might be TRBD1 (6 bases). V lost 0 bases and J 8 bases, leaving 17 bases between the germline ends. Looked up from germline, CDR1 is SGHRS and CDR2 is YFSETQ. The CDR3 is 15 amino acids. In DNA, the CDR3 is TGCGCCAGCAGCTTGGGGCAGGACAGAATAGACGGCTACACCTTC. Translated, it gives CASSLGQDRIDGYTF.

This chain uses TRBV4-1 with TRBJ2-7, with D uncertain. V was clipped by 1 base and J by 0 bases, with 19 bases between them. This CDR3 comprises 18 residues. CDR1 is MGHRA, CDR2 YSYEKL, per germline. The CDR3 DNA follows: TGCGCCAGCAGCCAAGTAAATCCCACTGTATCGAGCTCCTACGAGCAGTACTTC. Amino acid sequence: CASSQVNPTVSSSYEQYF.